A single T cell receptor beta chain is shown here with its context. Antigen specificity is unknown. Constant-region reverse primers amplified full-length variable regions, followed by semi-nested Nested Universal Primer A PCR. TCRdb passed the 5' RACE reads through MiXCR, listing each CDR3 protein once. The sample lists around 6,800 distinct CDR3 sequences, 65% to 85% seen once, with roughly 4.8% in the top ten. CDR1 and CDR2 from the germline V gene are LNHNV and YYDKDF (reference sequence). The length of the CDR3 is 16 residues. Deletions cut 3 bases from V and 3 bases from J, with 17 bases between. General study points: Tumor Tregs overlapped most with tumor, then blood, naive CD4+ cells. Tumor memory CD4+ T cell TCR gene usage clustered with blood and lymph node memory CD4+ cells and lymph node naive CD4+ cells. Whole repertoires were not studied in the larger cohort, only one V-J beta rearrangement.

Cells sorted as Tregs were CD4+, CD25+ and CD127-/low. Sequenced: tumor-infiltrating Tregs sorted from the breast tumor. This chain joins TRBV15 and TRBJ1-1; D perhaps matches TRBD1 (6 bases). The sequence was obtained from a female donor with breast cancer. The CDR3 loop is CATSRGWDTGDTEAFF. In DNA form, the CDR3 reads TGTGCCACCAGCAGGGGTTGGGACACCGGCGACACTGAAGCTTTCTTT.